Below, 8 T cell receptor beta chains from the same sample are listed, as sequenced in a study of T cells after yellow fever vaccination. TCRdb itself ran the 5' RACE reads through MiXCR, one entry per CDR3 protein. The table includes about 400,000 distinct CDR3 sequences, 6.2% detected once. Sequenced here: PBMCs, sampled 5 days after the yellow fever booster vaccination. Receptor source: a man aged 25-40 years who received the YFV17D yellow fever vaccine.

This clonotype came up a few times. Written as DNA, the CDR3 is TGTGCCAGCAGAAGGACAGGGGACGGCACAGATACGCAGTATTTT. Translated: CASRRTGDGTDTQYF. J is TRBJ2-3 and V is TRBV6-2 or TRBV6-3, with TRBD1 identical over 9 bases. The V gene end was trimmed by 6 bases and the J gene end by 1 base; junction bases not matched to a gene: 5. Germline CDR1 reads MNHEY; CDR2 reads SVGEGT. The CDR3 is 15 amino acids.

This clonotype has ten or more counts. This chain connects TRBV19 to TRBJ2-7, with 9 nucleotides matching TRBD1. In germline, CDR1 is LNHDA, CDR2 SQIVND (reference sequence). Trimming at V came to 4 bases and at J to 5 bases, leaving 9 bases not matched to a gene. There are 15 residues in the CDR3. CDR3 sequence reads: CASSTTGTGWDEQYF. DNA for the CDR3: TGTGCCAGTAGTACCACGGGGACAGGGTGGGACGAGCAGTACTTC.

The chain carries TRBV12-3 or TRBV12-4 and TRBJ2-3; 9 bases align to TRBD2. Trimming at V came to 7 bases and at J to 1 base, leaving 3 bases not matched to a gene. This CDR3 comprises 14 residues. CDR3 sequence reads: CASTQREGTDTQYF. The CDR3 DNA reads as TGTGCCAGCACTCAGCGGGAGGGCACAGATACGCAGTATTTT.

The CDR3 DNA reads TGTGCCATCAGCACCGGACTCGGGTCATACGAGCAGTACTTC. Encoded protein: CAISTGLGSYEQYF. The rearrangement uses TRBV10-3 and TRBJ2-7; tentatively, D is TRBD2 (5 bases). CDR1 is ENHRY, CDR2 SYGVKD, per germline. The CDR3 sequence is 14 residues long. Trimming stripped 6 bases from V and 4 bases from J, with 16 bases between.

This clonotype was observed a few times. The chain combines TRBV4-2 with TRBJ2-3, with 9 bases that match TRBD2. Looked up from germline, CDR1 is LGHNA and CDR2 is YNFKEQ. Trimming cost V 1 base and J 2 bases; bases outside gene matches: 10. The CDR3 runs 18 residues. CDR3 residues: CASSQVGKSGRSTDTQYF. For the CDR3, the DNA is TGTGCCAGCAGCCAAGTTGGCAAGAGCGGGAGGTCCACAGATACGCAGTATTTT.

Many counts were recorded for this clonotype. The genes are TRBV30 and TRBJ1-1, with TRBD1 matching over 9 bases. Trimming at V came to 4 bases and at J to 3 bases, leaving 0 bases not matched to a gene. This CDR3 has 12 amino acids. Per the germline V gene, CDR1 is GTSNPN and CDR2 is SVGIG (reference sequence). CDR3 in DNA: TGTGCCTGGAACAGGGGGCACACTGAAGCTTTCTTT. Translation: CAWNRGHTEAFF.

This clonotype has just a few counts. This chain connects TRBV20-1 to TRBJ1-1, with D unresolved. Trimming cost V 1 base and J 4 bases, with 13 bases left between them. The V gene's germline CDR1 is DFQATT and CDR2 SNEGSKA (reference sequence). The CDR3 consists of 14 residues. The CDR3 sequence: CSARAPRQTTEAFF. CDR3 nucleotides: TGCAGTGCTAGAGCACCCCGCCAGACCACTGAAGCTTTCTTT.

This clonotype has at least ten counts. The chain combines TRBV18 with TRBJ2-7, with D perhaps being TRBD1 or TRBD2 (5 bases each). CDR3 size: 14 residues. Trimming cost V 4 bases and J 1 base, with 11 bases left between them. CDR1 KGHSH and CDR2 LQKENI come from the germline V gene. CDR3 coding DNA: TGTGCCAGCTCACAGGGGCGAGGGTCCTACGAGCAGTACTTC. Translated, it gives CASSQGRGSYEQYF.